This T cell receptor (beta chain) was identified in a study of blood T cells in healthy people across ages. On this clonotype: One end of the junction varies from germline; a read error may be responsible.

Primed by a sample-barcoded 5' primer and a J-beta primer mix, a second PCR proceeded for 7 to 11 cycles. Via MiXCR, TCRdb re-called the 5' RACE reads, giving one row per CDR3 protein. The table lists some 560,000 distinct CDR3 sequences, approximately 26% of them singletons. Germline V gene lookup returns CDR1 SGHTA and CDR2 FQGNSA. The CDR3 is made up of 11 amino acids. This sample was also put to use in a study of T cells of mothers and their children.

The chain has TRBV7-2 and TRBJ2-7; 7 nucleotides agree with TRBD2. The source is a boy aged 2-9 years in good health. Sequencing was carried out using blood. In nucleotides, the CDR3 is TGTGCCAGCAGCGGGGGGAGGGAGCAGTCCTTC. This codes for CASSGGREQSF.